This is a list of T cell receptor beta chains from one sample in a study of T cell responses to AZD1222 COVID-19 vaccine. Sequencing used immunoSEQ multiplex PCR; TCRdb keeps in-frame clones, though not all of them. This sample has around 130,000 clones, with just over 85% found just once. The source was peripheral blood, collected on day 0 of AZD1222 vaccination. The source is an adult in good health. CDR3s include the opening cysteine and the closing phenylalanine or tryptophan. The order of the fields is clone size, D gene, J gene, V gene, CDR3 protein, CDR3 DNA. The D gene is left open where the match is weak. Size is omitted from some rows. Given values are once, few, many or a class for expanded clones.

>-|TRBD2|TRBJ2-7|TRBV6-2/TRBV6-3
CASSPGSGGAQEQYF
TGTGCCAGCAGCCCCGGTAGCGGGGGGGCTCAAGAGCAGTACTTC
>-|-|TRBJ2-3|TRBV7-3
CASSFGIGTDTQYF
TGTGCCAGCAGCTTTGGGATCGGGACAGATACGCAGTATTTT
>-|-|TRBJ2-5|TRBV15
CATSTTDRAQETQYF
TGTGCCACCAGCACCACAGATCGGGCCCAAGAGACCCAGTACTTC
>once|TRBD1|TRBJ1-5|TRBV6-2/TRBV6-3
CASSPSDRAGNQPQHF
TGTGCCAGCAGCCCCAGCGACAGGGCAGGCAATCAGCCCCAGCATTTT
>once|-|TRBJ2-3|TRBV12-3/TRBV12-4
CASSLPRTDTQYF
TGTGCCAGCAGTTTGCCTAGAACAGATACGCAGTATTTT
>-|-|TRBJ2-2|TRBV4-3
CASSQEAWESGELFF
TGCGCCAGCAGCCAAGAAGCCTGGGAATCGGGGGAGCTGTTTTTT
>-|-|TRBJ2-1|TRBV6-4
CILPGRYSYNEQFF
TGCATTTTGCCGGGGCGGTACTCCTACAATGAGCAGTTCTTC
>-|-|TRBJ2-1|TRBV7-8
CASSPGGGPRFF
TGTGCCAGCAGCCCAGGAGGGGGGCCCCGGTTCTTC
>-|-|TRBJ1-3|TRBV6-5
CASSYRRGNTIYF
TGTGCCAGCAGTTACCGCCGTGGAAACACCATATATTTT
>once|-|TRBJ1-2|TRBV10-3
CAISEGGPFYGYTF
TGTGCCATCAGTGAGGGAGGACCCTTCTATGGCTACACCTTC
>-|-|TRBJ1-3|TRBV28
CASSSTAGATDTIYF
TGTGCCAGCTCCTCGACTGCCGGGGCCACGGACACCATATATTTT
>once|-|TRBJ2-7|TRBV7-9
CASSLARGYEQYF
TGTGCCAGCAGCTTAGCCCGGGGCTACGAGCAGTACTTC
>-|-|TRBJ1-1|TRBV21-1
CASSDTGQDEAFF
TGTGCCAGCAGTGACACGGGACAGGATGAAGCTTTCTTT
>-|-|TRBJ2-2|TRBV27
CASSLSTGELFF
TGTGCCAGCAGTTTATCGACCGGGGAGCTGTTTTTT
>few|-|TRBJ2-3|TRBV3-1/TRBV3-2
CASSQGGTDTQYF
TGTGCCAGCAGCCAAGGGGGCACAGATACGCAGTATTTT
>-|TRBD1|TRBJ2-3|TRBV30
CAWSVGQGAADTQYF
TGTGCCTGGAGTGTAGGACAGGGGGCCGCAGATACGCAGTATTTT
>-|TRBD1|TRBJ1-2|TRBV10-1
CASASLWEPGQGALICGYTF
TGCGCCAGCGCGAGTCTTTGGGAGCCGGGACAGGGGGCTCTTATCTGTGGCTACACCTTC
>-|-|TRBJ2-7|TRBV7-8
CASSLAPHRRGDEQYF
TGTGCCAGCAGCTTAGCGCCTCACAGAAGGGGGGACGAGCAGTACTTC
>-|-|TRBJ1-1|TRBV3-1/TRBV3-2
CASSQLHRNTEAFF
TGTGCCAGCAGCCAGCTTCATAGGAACACTGAAGCTTTCTTT
>-|-|TRBJ2-7|TRBV10-1
CASSERPDSTYEQYF
TGCGCCAGCAGTGAGCGGCCGGACAGCACCTACGAGCAGTACTTC
>-|-|TRBJ2-1|TRBV7-2
CASSFSDRPYNEQFF
TGTGCCAGCAGCTTTTCCGACAGGCCGTACAATGAGCAGTTCTTC
>once|TRBD1|TRBJ1-1|TRBV14
CASSQAGGQGASTEAFF
TGTGCCAGCAGCCAAGCAGGTGGTCAGGGGGCGAGCACTGAAGCTTTCTTT
>-|-|TRBJ1-2|TRBV29-1
CSVDPGKYGYTF
TGCAGCGTTGATCCGGGGAAGTATGGCTACACCTTC
>-|-|TRBJ1-4|TRBV2
CASSLSGAANEKLFF
TGTGCCAGCAGCCTAAGCGGGGCAGCTAATGAAAAACTGTTTTTT
>-|TRBD2|TRBJ2-3|TRBV5-5
CASSLGGLADTQYF
TGTGCCAGCAGCTTGGGGGGACTAGCAGATACGCAGTATTTT
>-|-|TRBJ1-3|TRBV11-1
CASSSGPGPGNTIYF
TGTGCCAGCAGCTCCGGACCGGGACCTGGAAACACCATATATTTT
>-|TRBD1|TRBJ2-7|TRBV7-9
CASRTHDRGTTHEQYF
TGTGCCAGCAGAACACACGACAGGGGAACGACCCACGAGCAGTACTTC
>-|TRBD1|TRBJ1-4|TRBV5-8
CASSQGQGKEKLFF
TGTGCCAGCAGCCAGGGACAGGGTAAAGAAAAACTGTTTTTT
>-|-|TRBJ2-7|TRBV2
CASSEGTGAYEQYF
TGTGCCAGCAGTGAAGGTACGGGGGCTTACGAGCAGTACTTC
>-|-|TRBJ2-7|TRBV20-1
CSARAGYEQYF
TGCAGTGCTAGAGCGGGCTACGAGCAGTACTTC
>-|TRBD1|TRBJ1-1|TRBV18
CASSLGTGMIGTEAFF
TGTGCCAGCTCTCTCGGGACAGGGATGATAGGTACTGAAGCTTTCTTT
>-|-|TRBJ2-2|TRBV19
CASRTSGELFF
TGTGCCAGTAGGACGTCCGGGGAGCTGTTTTTT
>once|-|TRBJ1-2|TRBV5-4
CASSPTSDYGYTF
TGTGCCAGCAGCCCGACATCCGACTATGGCTACACCTTC
>once|TRBD2|TRBJ2-3|TRBV11-3
CASSLGGGSTDTQYF
TGTGCCAGCAGCTTAGGCGGGGGAAGCACAGATACGCAGTATTTT
>-|-|TRBJ1-1|TRBV29-1
CSVEDLLEAFF
TGCAGCGTTGAAGATCTTTTAGAAGCTTTCTTT
>-|-|TRBJ2-6|TRBV6-1
CASSEAQGEAGANVLTF
TGTGCCAGCAGTGAAGCCCAAGGGGAAGCTGGGGCCAACGTCCTGACTTTC
>-|TRBD1|TRBJ2-1|TRBV7-2
CASNKAGGQDEQFF
TGTGCCAGCAATAAGGCAGGGGGACAGGATGAGCAGTTCTTC
>-|-|TRBJ1-6|TRBV9
CASSVERNNSPLHF
TGTGCCAGCAGCGTAGAAAGGAACAATTCACCCCTCCACTTT
>-|-|TRBJ1-4|TRBV7-8
CASSLVGEGEKLFF
TGTGCCAGCAGCTTAGTTGGGGAGGGTGAAAAACTGTTTTTT
>-|-|TRBJ1-3|TRBV20-1
CSAPLGNTIYF
TGCAGTGCACCGCTAGGAAACACCATATATTTT
>once|TRBD2|TRBJ2-5|TRBV5-1
CASSLGLAGGRQETQYF
TGCGCCAGCAGCCTCGGACTAGCGGGGGGTCGGCAAGAGACCCAGTACTTC
>-|-|TRBJ1-1|TRBV28
CASRRLGTEAFF
TGTGCCAGCAGGCGGCTGGGCACTGAAGCTTTCTTT
>once|-|TRBJ1-2|TRBV20-1
CSARDYGYTF
TGCAGTGCTAGGGACTATGGCTACACCTTC
>-|-|TRBJ1-1|TRBV27
CASSLKANTEAFF
TGTGCCAGCAGTTTAAAGGCGAACACTGAAGCTTTCTTT
>-|TRBD1|TRBJ1-6|TRBV7-2
CASSLEGTGNSPLHF
TGTGCCAGCAGCTTAGAAGGGACAGGGAATTCACCCCTCCACTTT
>-|TRBD1|TRBJ2-5|TRBV18
CASSPPGQGGETQYF
TGTGCCAGCTCACCACCGGGACAGGGCGGTGAGACCCAGTACTTC
>-|TRBD1|TRBJ1-2|TRBV24-1
CATSDPGQFYGYTF
TGTGCCACCAGTGATCCGGGACAGTTCTATGGCTACACCTTC
>-|TRBD1|TRBJ2-7|TRBV2
CASTLGQGSYEQYF
TGTGCCAGCACCTTGGGACAGGGTTCCTACGAGCAGTACTTC
>-|TRBD1|TRBJ1-6|TRBV3-1/TRBV3-2
CASSQGTGGYDSPLHF
TGTGCCAGCAGCCAAGGGACAGGGGGCTATGATTCACCCCTCCACTTT
>-|-|TRBJ1-5|TRBV5-8
CASSLERGSQPQHF
TGTGCCAGCAGCTTGGAGAGGGGTAGCCAGCCCCAGCATTTT
>-|TRBD1|TRBJ1-5|TRBV6-5
CASSYSGQEGQPQHF
TGTGCCAGCAGTTACTCTGGACAGGAAGGGCAGCCCCAGCATTTT
>-|TRBD1|TRBJ1-2|TRBV5-6
CASSPGTANNYGYTF
TGTGCCAGCAGCCCGGGGACAGCTAATAACTATGGCTACACCTTC
>few|-|TRBJ2-2|TRBV10-2
CASRVSGPTGELFF
TGCGCCAGCAGGGTCAGCGGCCCCACCGGGGAGCTGTTTTTT